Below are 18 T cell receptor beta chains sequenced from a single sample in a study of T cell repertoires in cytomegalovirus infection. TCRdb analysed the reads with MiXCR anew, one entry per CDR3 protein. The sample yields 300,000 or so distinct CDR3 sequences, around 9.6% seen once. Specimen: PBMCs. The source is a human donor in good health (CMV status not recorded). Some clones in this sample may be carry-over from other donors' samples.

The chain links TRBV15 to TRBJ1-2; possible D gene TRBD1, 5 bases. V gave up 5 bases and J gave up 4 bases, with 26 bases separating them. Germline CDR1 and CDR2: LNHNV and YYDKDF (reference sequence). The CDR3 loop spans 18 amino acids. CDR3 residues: CATSFPGGPGTRFYGYTF. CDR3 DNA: TGTGCCACCAGCTTCCCTGGGGGTCCAGGGACTCGATTCTATGGCTACACCTTC.

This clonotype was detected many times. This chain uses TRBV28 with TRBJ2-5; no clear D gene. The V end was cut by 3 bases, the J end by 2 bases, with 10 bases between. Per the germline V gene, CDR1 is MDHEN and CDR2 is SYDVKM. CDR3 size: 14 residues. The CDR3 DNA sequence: TGTGCCAGCAGTTTCGCGTCGAGTCAAGAGACCCAGTACTTC. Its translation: CASSFASSQETQYF.

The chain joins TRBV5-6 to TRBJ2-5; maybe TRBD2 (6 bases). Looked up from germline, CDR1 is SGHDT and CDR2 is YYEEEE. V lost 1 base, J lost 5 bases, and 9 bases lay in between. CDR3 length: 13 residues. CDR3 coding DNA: TGTGCCAGCAGCTTGCGGGCGGGGGAGACCCAGTACTTC. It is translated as CASSLRAGETQYF. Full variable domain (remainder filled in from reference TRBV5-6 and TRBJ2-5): DAGVTQSPTHLIKTRGQQVTLRCSPKSGHDTVSWYQQALGQGPQFIFQYYEEEERQRGNFPDRFSGHQFPNYSSELNVNALLLGDSALYLCASSLRAGETQYFGPGTRLLVL.

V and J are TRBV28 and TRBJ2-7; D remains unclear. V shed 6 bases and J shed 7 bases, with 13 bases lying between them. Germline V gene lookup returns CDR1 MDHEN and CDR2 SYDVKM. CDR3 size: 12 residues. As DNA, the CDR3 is TGTGCCAGCAGCCTCGGAGATAAGGAGCAGTACGTC. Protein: CASSLGDKEQYV.

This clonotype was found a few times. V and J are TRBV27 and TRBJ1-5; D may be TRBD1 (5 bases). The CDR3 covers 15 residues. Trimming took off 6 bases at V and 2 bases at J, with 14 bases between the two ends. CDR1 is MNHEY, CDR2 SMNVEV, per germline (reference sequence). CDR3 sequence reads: CASRPPGGGNQPQHF. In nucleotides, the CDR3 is TGTGCCAGCAGACCACCGGGGGGAGGCAATCAGCCCCAGCATTTT.

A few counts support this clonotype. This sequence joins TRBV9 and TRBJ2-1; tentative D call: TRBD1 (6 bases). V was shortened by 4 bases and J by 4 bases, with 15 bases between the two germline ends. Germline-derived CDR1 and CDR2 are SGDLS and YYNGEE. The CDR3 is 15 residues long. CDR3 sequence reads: CASSLASGQYNEQFF. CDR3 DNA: TGTGCCAGCAGCCTCGCCAGCGGACAGTACAATGAGCAGTTCTTC.

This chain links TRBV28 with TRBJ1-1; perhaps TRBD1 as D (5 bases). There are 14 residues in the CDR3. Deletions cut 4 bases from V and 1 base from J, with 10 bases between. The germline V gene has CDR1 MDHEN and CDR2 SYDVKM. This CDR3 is CASSYPQGNTEAFF. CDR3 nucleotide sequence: TGTGCCAGCAGTTACCCCCAGGGGAACACTGAAGCTTTCTTT.

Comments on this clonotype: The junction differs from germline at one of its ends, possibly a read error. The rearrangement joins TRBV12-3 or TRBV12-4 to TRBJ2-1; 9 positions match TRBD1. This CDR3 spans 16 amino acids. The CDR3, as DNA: TGTGCCAGCAATTTACAGGGGGCCAGGGTCTACAATGAGCAGTTCTTC. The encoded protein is CASNLQGARVYNEQFF.

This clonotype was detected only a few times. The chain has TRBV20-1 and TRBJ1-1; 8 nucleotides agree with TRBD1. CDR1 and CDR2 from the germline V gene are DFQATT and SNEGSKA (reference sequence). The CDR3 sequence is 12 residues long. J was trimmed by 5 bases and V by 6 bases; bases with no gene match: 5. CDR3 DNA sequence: TGCAGTGCGCAGGGGGCCGGGACTGAAGCTTTCTTT. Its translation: CSAQGAGTEAFF.

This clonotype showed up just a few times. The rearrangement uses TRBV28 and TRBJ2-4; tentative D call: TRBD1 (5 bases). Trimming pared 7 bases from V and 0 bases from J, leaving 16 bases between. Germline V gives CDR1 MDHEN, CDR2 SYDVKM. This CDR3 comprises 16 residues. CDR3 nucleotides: TGTGCCAGCATGGAGTCAGGGCCGTTAGCCAAAAACATTCAGTACTTC. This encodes CASMESGPLAKNIQYF.

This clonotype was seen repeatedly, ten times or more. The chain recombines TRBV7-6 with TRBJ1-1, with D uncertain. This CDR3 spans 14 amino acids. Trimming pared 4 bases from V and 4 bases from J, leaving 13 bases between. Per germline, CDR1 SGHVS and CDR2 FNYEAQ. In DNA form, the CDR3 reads TGTGCCAGCAGCTACCGATTACAGTTCACTGAAGCTTTCTTT. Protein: CASSYRLQFTEAFF.

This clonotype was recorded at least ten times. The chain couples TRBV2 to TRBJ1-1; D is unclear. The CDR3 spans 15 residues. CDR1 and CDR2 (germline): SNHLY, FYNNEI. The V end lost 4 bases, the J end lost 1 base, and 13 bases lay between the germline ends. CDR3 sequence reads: CASSVGGQANTEAFF. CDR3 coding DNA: TGTGCCAGCAGTGTAGGTGGGCAGGCGAACACTGAAGCTTTCTTT.

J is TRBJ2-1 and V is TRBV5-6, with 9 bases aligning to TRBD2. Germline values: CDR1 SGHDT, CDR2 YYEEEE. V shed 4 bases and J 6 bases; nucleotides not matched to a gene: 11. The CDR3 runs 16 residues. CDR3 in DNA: TGTGCCAGCAGCAACCCGGGGACTAGCCTTTCCAATGAGCAGTTCTTC. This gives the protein CASSNPGTSLSNEQFF.

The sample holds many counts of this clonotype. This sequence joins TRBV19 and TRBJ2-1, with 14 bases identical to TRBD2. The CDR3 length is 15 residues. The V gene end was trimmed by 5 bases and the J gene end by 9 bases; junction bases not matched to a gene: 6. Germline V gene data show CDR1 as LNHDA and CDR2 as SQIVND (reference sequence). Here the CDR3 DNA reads TGTGCCAGTAGTCAAGGGACTAGCGGGGGCCGTGAGCAGTTCTTC. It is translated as CASSQGTSGGREQFF.

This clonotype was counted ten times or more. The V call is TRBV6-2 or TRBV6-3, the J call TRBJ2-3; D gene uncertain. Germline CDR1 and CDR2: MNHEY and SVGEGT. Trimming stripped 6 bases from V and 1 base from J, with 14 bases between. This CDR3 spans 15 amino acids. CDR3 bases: TGTGCCAGCAGCCTTTGGGGTTATGGCACAGATACGCAGTATTTT. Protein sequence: CASSLWGYGTDTQYF.

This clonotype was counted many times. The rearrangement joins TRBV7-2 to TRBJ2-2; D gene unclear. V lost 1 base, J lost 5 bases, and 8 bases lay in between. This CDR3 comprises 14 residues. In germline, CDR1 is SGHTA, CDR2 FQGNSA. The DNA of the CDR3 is TGTGCCAGCAGCTTAGGAAGGACGACCGGGGAGCTGTTTTTT. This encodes CASSLGRTTGELFF.

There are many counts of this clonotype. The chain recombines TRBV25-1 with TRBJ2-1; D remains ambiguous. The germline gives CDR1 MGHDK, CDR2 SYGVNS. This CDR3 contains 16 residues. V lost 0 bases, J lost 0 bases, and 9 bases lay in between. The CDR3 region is CASSEYRYDSYNEQFF. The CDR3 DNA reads TGTGCCAGCAGTGAATACAGGTACGACTCCTACAATGAGCAGTTCTTC.

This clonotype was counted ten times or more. In nucleotides, the CDR3 is TGTGCCAGCAGCTTAACGAAAGCCTACGAGCAGTACGTC. Amino acid sequence: CASSLTKAYEQYV. The chain uses TRBV7-2 and TRBJ2-7; no clear D. The CDR3 runs to 13 residues. Germline lookup yields CDR1 SGHTA and CDR2 FQGNSA. Trimming removed 2 bases from V and 2 bases from J, with 7 bases in between.